One and the same sample provided the 18 T cell receptor beta chains below, sequenced in a study of T cells in Graves' hyperthyroidism and ophthalmopathy. RNA transcripts provided the source from which TCR beta CDR3 regions were amplified. The HTBI primer set served for first-round RT-PCR of the TCR CDR3. Via MiXCR, TCRdb re-called the multiplex PCR reads, giving one row per CDR3 protein. The profile shows more than 300,000 distinct CDR3 sequences, approximately 18% of them singletons. Sample: blood. Source of these receptors: a man between 18 and 29 years old with Graves' ophthalmopathy.

The CDR3 nucleotides read TGTGCCAGCAGTTACCCCCCAGCGGGGGGGGACGGGGAGCTGTTTTTT. Its translation is CASSYPPAGGDGELFF. The gene calls are TRBV6-2 or TRBV6-3 and TRBJ2-2; 10 bases agree with TRBD2. From germline, CDR1 is MNHEY and CDR2 SVGEGT. CDR3 size: 16 residues. The trim removed 2 bases at V and 7 bases at J, leaving 7 bases unmatched.

This clonotype appeared many times. The chain is built from TRBV28 and TRBJ1-2, with D tentatively TRBD1 (5 bases). The germline V gene encodes CDR1 MDHEN and CDR2 SYDVKM. The CDR3 loop spans 15 amino acids. V lost 2 bases and J 2 bases, leaving 12 bases between the germline ends. The chain's CDR3 is CASSLRGVINYGYTF. The CDR3 DNA sequence: TGTGCCAGCAGTTTAAGAGGGGTCATCAACTATGGCTACACCTTC.

This chain connects TRBV24-1 to TRBJ2-1, with D uncertain. V was trimmed by 4 bases and J by 8 bases, leaving 14 bases between them. CDR3 length: 14 residues. The germline gives CDR1 KGHDR, CDR2 SFDVKD. CDR3 residues: CATSDPGAVYEQFF. The CDR3, as DNA: TGTGCCACCAGTGACCCGGGCGCTGTCTATGAGCAGTTCTTC.

This clonotype was recorded many times. V usage is TRBV3-1 and J usage is TRBJ1-1; D is ambiguous. Trimming removed 1 base from V and 5 bases from J, with 8 bases in between. CDR3 size: 13 residues. Germline V gene lookup returns CDR1 LGHDT and CDR2 YNNKEL (reference sequence). Here the CDR3 reads CASSQGHRTEAFF. CDR3 nucleotide sequence: TGTGCCAGCAGCCAAGGGCATCGGACTGAAGCTTTCTTT. Filled out from reference TRBV3-1 and TRBJ1-1, the complete variable domain reads DTAVSQTPKYLVTQMGNDKSIKCEQNLGHDTMYWYKQDSKKFLKIMFSYNNKELIINETVPNRFSPKSPDKAHLNLHINSLELGDSAVYFCASSQGHRTEAFFGQGTRLTVV.

This clonotype occurred a few times. The rearrangement uses TRBV12-5 and TRBJ2-1, with D possibly called TRBD1 or TRBD2 (6 bases each). Germline CDR1 LGHNT, CDR2 FRNRAP. The CDR3 is 15 residues long. V was shortened by 6 bases and J by 0 bases, with 12 bases between the two germline ends. The CDR3 nucleotides are TGTGCTAGTGGGGGGGGACAAAGCTCCTACAATGAGCAGTTCTTC. It is translated as CASGGGQSSYNEQFF. The entire variable domain, with the rest obtained from reference TRBV12-5 and TRBJ2-1, is as follows: DARVTQTPRHKVTEMGQEVTMRCQPILGHNTVFWYRQTMMQGLELLAYFRNRAPLDDSGMPKDRFSAEMPDATLATLKIQPSEPRDSAVYFCASGGGQSSYNEQFFGPGTRLTVL.

The chain carries TRBV10-3 and TRBJ2-7; D is possibly TRBD1 (6 bases). The CDR3 length is 15 residues. The V gene's germline CDR1 is ENHRY and CDR2 SYGVKD. The V end lost 4 bases, the J end lost 5 bases, and 18 bases lay between the germline ends. CDR3 sequence (DNA): TGTGCCATCAGTGGCGAGGCAGGGGCGATCAACGAGCAGTACTTC. Translated: CAISGEAGAINEQYF.

The genes are TRBV7-8 and TRBJ2-4, with a possible D match to TRBD1 (5 bases). The CDR3 covers 16 residues. CDR1 SGHVS and CDR2 FQNEAQ come from the germline V gene. Trimming removed 5 bases from V and 4 bases from J, with 18 bases in between. This chain's CDR3 is CASSAGLSRPKNIQYF. CDR3 in DNA: TGTGCCAGCAGCGCAGGGTTGTCGAGGCCAAAAAACATTCAGTACTTC.

This CDR3 is CASSRERYTDTQYF. The CDR3 DNA is TGCGCCAGCAGCCGCGAGCGGTACACAGATACGCAGTATTTT. The chain couples TRBV4-1 to TRBJ2-3; TRBD2 is a possible D gene (5 bases). CDR3 size: 14 residues. Germline-derived CDR1 and CDR2 are MGHRA and YSYEKL. The V end was cut by 4 bases, the J end by 2 bases, with 10 bases between.

This clonotype was counted at least ten times. The V gene is TRBV11-2, the J gene TRBJ2-3, with 9 bases identical to TRBD2. V lost 3 bases, J lost 2 bases, and 6 bases stayed unmatched. Germline-derived CDR1 and CDR2 are SGHAT and FQNNGV. The CDR3 runs 16 residues. The CDR3 loop is CASSFSGGAPTDTQYF. The CDR3 nucleotides read TGTGCCAGCAGCTTTAGCGGGGGCGCCCCCACAGATACGCAGTATTTT.

The chain joins TRBV4-1 to TRBJ2-7; no firm D call. CDR1 and CDR2 from the germline V gene are MGHRA and YSYEKL. Trimming removed 1 base at V and 6 bases at J, with 19 bases between. There are 16 residues in the CDR3. The DNA of the CDR3 is TGCGCCAGCAGCCAAGTGGCCCGGGTGAGAAGCCGCGAGCAGTACTTC. Encoded protein: CASSQVARVRSREQYF.

The rearrangement joins TRBV5-1 to TRBJ2-7; no reliable D call. Germline V lookup: CDR1 SGHRS, CDR2 YFSETQ. CDR3 length equals 15 residues. Trimming took off 4 bases at V and 2 bases at J, with 16 bases between the two ends. The CDR3 reads CASSPNLGRPYEQYF. The CDR3 nucleotides are TGCGCCAGCAGCCCCAATCTAGGGCGGCCCTACGAGCAGTACTTC.

At least ten counts were recorded for this clonotype. J is TRBJ1-6 and V is TRBV2; TRBD1 matches at 7 bases. The junction had 12 bases not matched to a gene; V was cut back by 6 bases and J by 7 bases. Germline V gene data show CDR1 as SNHLY and CDR2 as FYNNEI. This CDR3 contains 16 residues. CDR3 DNA sequence: TGTGCCAGCAGGGGAACCGGGACAGTGACAAATTCACCCCTCCACTTT. It codes for CASRGTGTVTNSPLHF.

This clonotype was seen many times. The genes are TRBV25-1 and TRBJ1-2; 10 positions match TRBD1. Losses at the gene ends were 4 bases for V and 6 bases for J; bases not matched to a gene: 11. Germline CDR1 reads MGHDK; CDR2 reads SYGVNS. This CDR3 is built from 16 residues. CDR3 sequence reads: CASSGGTGVSRDGYTF. CDR3 in DNA: TGTGCCAGCAGTGGGGGGACAGGGGTGTCTAGGGATGGCTACACCTTC.

This clonotype has more than one count but fewer than ten. The genes are TRBV29-1 and TRBJ2-7, with D perhaps matching TRBD2 (6 bases). The V end was cut by 2 bases, the J end by 5 bases, with 19 bases between. This CDR3 is built from 15 residues. Germline V CDR1 and CDR2: SQVTM, ANQGSEA. The CDR3 sequence is CSVETLSGYENEQYF. The CDR3, as DNA: TGCAGCGTTGAAACCCTGAGCGGGTATGAGAACGAGCAGTACTTC.

As concerns this clonotype: It may be a read error: a sequence one base away is much more abundant. The chain uses TRBV7-9 and TRBJ2-3, with 9 bases fitting TRBD2. From germline, CDR1 is SEHNR and CDR2 FQNEAQ (reference sequence). V lost 6 bases, J lost 2 bases, and 9 bases stayed unmatched. This CDR3 is 16 amino acids long. The CDR3 region is CASSRDSSGATDTQYF. The DNA for the CDR3 is TGTGCCAGCAGTCGGGACTCTAGCGGGGCCACAGATACGCAGTATTTT.

This chain joins TRBV12-3 or TRBV12-4 and TRBJ2-2; 9 nucleotides line up with TRBD2. With 9 bases clipped from V and 1 base from J, the junction kept 3 bases outside the gene matches. This CDR3 comprises 14 residues. The CDR3 DNA sequence: TGTGCCAGGAAAGCGGGGGGGAACACCGGGGAGCTGTTTTTT. The encoded protein is CARKAGGNTGELFF.

This clonotype was detected many times. The chain couples TRBV20-1 to TRBJ2-5; D gene uncertain. This CDR3 has 12 amino acids. Germline CDR1 DFQATT, CDR2 SNEGSKA (reference sequence). With 0 bases removed from V and 5 bases from J, the gap between germline ends came to 7 bases. CDR3 residues: CSARDQLETQYF. Written as DNA, the CDR3 is TGCAGTGCTAGAGACCAGTTGGAGACCCAGTACTTC.

This clonotype was seen more than once but under ten times. The chain links TRBV20-1 to TRBJ2-7, with unresolved D. Per germline, CDR1 DFQATT and CDR2 SNEGSKA (reference sequence). This CDR3 is 14 amino acids long. V lost 0 bases and J 2 bases, leaving 11 bases between the germline ends. CDR3 bases: TGCAGTGCTAGAGATTACAGCCGAACCTACGAGCAGTACTTC. As protein: CSARDYSRTYEQYF.